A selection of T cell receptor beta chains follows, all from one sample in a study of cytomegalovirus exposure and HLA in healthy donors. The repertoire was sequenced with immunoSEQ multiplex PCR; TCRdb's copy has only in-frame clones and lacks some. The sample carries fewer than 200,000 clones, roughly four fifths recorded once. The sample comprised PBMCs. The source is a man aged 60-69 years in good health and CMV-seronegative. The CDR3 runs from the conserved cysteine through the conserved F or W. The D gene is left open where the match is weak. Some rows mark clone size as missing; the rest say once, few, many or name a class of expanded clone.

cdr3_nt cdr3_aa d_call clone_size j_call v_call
TGTGCCAGCTCACCCTCCGGGAGGGAATACAATGAGCAGTTCTTC CASSPSGREYNEQFF TRBD2 - TRBJ2-1 TRBV18
TGTGCCAGCAGCCCGGACAGGGTAAGTCATGAGCAGTTCTTC CASSPDRVSHEQFF TRBD1 once TRBJ2-1 TRBV11-2
TGTGCCAGCAGCGGAGGGACAGGACAAACCTACGAGCAGTACTTC CASSGGTGQTYEQYF TRBD1 few TRBJ2-7 TRBV5-4
TGTGCCAGCAGCTCTGACTGGGAAGAGACCCAGTACTTC CASSSDWEETQYF - few TRBJ2-5 TRBV7-2
TGTGCCAGCAGCCCGTTGTCAGAGACCCAGTACTTC CASSPLSETQYF - - TRBJ2-5 TRBV7-2
TGTGCCAGCAGCCGAACGGACACCACAGATACGCAGTATTTT CASSRTDTTDTQYF - few TRBJ2-3 TRBV28
TGTGCCAGCAGCAGGGGAGGACAGGGGTACAATGAGCAGTTCTTC CASSRGGQGYNEQFF TRBD1 few TRBJ2-1 TRBV5-5
TGTGCCACCAGCAGAGGCGGGACAGGGTACAATGAGCAGTTCTTC CATSRGGTGYNEQFF TRBD1 - TRBJ2-1 TRBV15
TGTGCCAGCAGTTCGCTAGCGGGGGTAGCCAAAAACATTCAGTACTTC CASSSLAGVAKNIQYF TRBD2 few TRBJ2-4 TRBV6-5
TGTGCCAGCAGTGTCTCACAGGGCGATGAGCAGTTCTTC CASSVSQGDEQFF - - TRBJ2-1 TRBV6-4
TGCGCCAGCAGCTTCGGGACAGAGCCTCCTTATGGCTACACCTTC CASSFGTEPPYGYTF TRBD1 - TRBJ1-2 TRBV5-1
TGTGCCAGCCCTTTCGCAGGTTCGACTGAAGCTTTCTTT CASPFAGSTEAFF - - TRBJ1-1 TRBV6-1
TGCGCCAGCAGCTTGAGCGCTCCTTCCAATGAGCAGTTCTTC CASSLSAPSNEQFF - - TRBJ2-1 TRBV5-1
TGTGCCAGCAGCCCTGGACAGGGGGCGGGTGGCTACACCTTC CASSPGQGAGGYTF TRBD1 - TRBJ1-2 TRBV7-2
TGTGCCGCCTCGGACGGGGGTGGCTACACCTTC CAASDGGGYTF - - TRBJ1-2 TRBV28
TGTGCCAGTAGTCCACAAGGACAGGGCGGCTATGGCTACACCTTC CASSPQGQGGYGYTF TRBD1 - TRBJ1-2 TRBV19
TGTGCCAGACACTCCTCGGGGGGGGCCTACGAGCAGTACTTC CARHSSGGAYEQYF TRBD2 - TRBJ2-7 TRBV5-3
TGTGCCAGCAGCTTAGTAATGTATGGCTACACCTTC CASSLVMYGYTF - few TRBJ1-2 TRBV7-2
TGTGCCAGCAGACTCGGGGGGGACTCTAACTATGGCTACACCTTC CASRLGGDSNYGYTF - - TRBJ1-2 TRBV28
TGTGCCAGCAGTGAATGGGGCACCGCGGAAAGGGATACGCAGTATTTT CASSEWGTAERDTQYF - - TRBJ2-3 TRBV6-1
TGTGCCAGCAGCTTGTGGACAGGGGGCTTTGAGACTGAAGCTTTCTTT CASSLWTGGFETEAFF TRBD1 - TRBJ1-1 TRBV7-9
TGTGCCAGTAGTTTCTCGACAGGGGCTAGCAATCAGCCCCAGCATTTT CASSFSTGASNQPQHF TRBD1 - TRBJ1-5 TRBV19
TGCAGCGCGGGACTAACTTCGGATGAGCAGTTCTTC CSAGLTSDEQFF TRBD2 - TRBJ2-1 TRBV29-1
TGTGCCAGCAGAAACAGGGGGCTTACTGAAGCTTTCTTT CASRNRGLTEAFF TRBD1 - TRBJ1-1 TRBV5-4
TGCGCCAGCAGCTTGGGGGAGATTGGAGATACGCAGTATTTT CASSLGEIGDTQYF - - TRBJ2-3 TRBV5-1
TGTGCCCTGGAGAGGGCTAGCAGATCAGATACGCAGTATTTT CALERASRSDTQYF - - TRBJ2-3 TRBV30
TGTGCCAGCACCCTCGGCCCATTAGCGGGGGGCGACACCGGGGAGCTGTTTTTT CASTLGPLAGGDTGELFF TRBD2 - TRBJ2-2 TRBV5-6
TGCGCCAGCAGCGGACGGACAGGGGGCTATACCGGGGAGCTGTTTTTT CASSGRTGGYTGELFF TRBD1 - TRBJ2-2 TRBV4-1
TGTGCCAGTAGTATAAGCCCTTCAGGGCCCCGGATCTCACCCCTCCACTTT CASSISPSGPRISPLHF - - TRBJ1-6 TRBV19
TGTTCCAGCAGCCCCCTCGCCGGGACTAGATTTAGCACAGATACGCAGTATTTT CSSSPLAGTRFSTDTQYF TRBD2 - TRBJ2-3 TRBV7-9
TGCGCCAGCAGAGATTTACCGGGACTAGCGGGAGGCGCGAACACCGGGGAGCTGTTTTTT CASRDLPGLAGGANTGELFF TRBD2 few TRBJ2-2 TRBV10-2